One sample yielded the 21 T cell receptor beta chains listed below, sequenced in a study of blood T cell repertoires in COVID-19. Repertoires were generated with immunoSEQ multiplex PCR, while TCRdb's copy carries only in-frame clones and drops some. The profile covers 150,000 to 170,000 clones, with 70% to 85% appearing a single time and 0.63% taken by the ten largest. Input material: peripheral blood. These receptors all come from a man aged 55 to 70 with COVID-19, enrolled during active disease.

This clone was seen just once. This chain joins TRBV5-1 and TRBJ1-5, with a possible D match to TRBD1 (5 bases). The germline CDR1 and CDR2 sequences are SGHRS and YFSETQ. CDR3 size: 14 residues. Trimming cost V 4 bases and J 7 bases, with 15 bases left between them. DNA for the CDR3: TGCGCCAGCAGCCAAGGGACTGACGGGCAGCCCCAGCATTTT. Translating it yields CASSQGTDGQPQHF. The full variable domain, rest sourced from reference TRBV5-1 and TRBJ1-5, is KAGVTQTPRYLIKTRGQQVTLSCSPISGHRSVSWYQQTPGQGLQFLFEYFSETQRNKGNFPGRFSGRQFSNSRSEMNVSTLELGDSALYLCASSQGTDGQPQHFGDGTRLSIL.

The CDR3 region is CASSSRYTEAFF. Written as DNA, the CDR3 is TGTGCCAGCAGTTCTAGATACACTGAAGCTTTCTTT. This rearrangement joins TRBV6-6 to TRBJ1-1; D call uncertain. The CDR3 covers 12 residues. The V gene lost 4 bases and the J gene lost 3 bases, with 6 bases spanning the gap. Germline CDR1 and CDR2: MNHNY and SVGAGI (reference sequence).

The V and J genes are TRBV28 and TRBJ2-2, with TRBD1 identical over 7 bases. After removal of 6 bases from V and 5 bases from J, the junction contained 9 bases not matched to a gene. The CDR3 runs 15 residues. Germline V gives CDR1 MDHEN, CDR2 SYDVKM. The chain's CDR3 is CASSPDRVVTGELFF. The CDR3 bases are TGTGCCAGCAGCCCCGACAGGGTAGTTACCGGGGAGCTGTTTTTT. The full variable domain, rest sourced from reference TRBV28 and TRBJ2-2, is DVKVTQSSRYLVKRTGEKVFLECVQDMDHENMFWYRQDPGLGLRLIYFSYDVKMKEKGDIPEGYSVSREKKERFSLILESASTNQTSMYLCASSPDRVVTGELFFGEGSRLTVL.

The chain combines TRBV19 with TRBJ1-3; TRBD1 is a possible D gene (5 bases). Trimming took 6 bases from V and 2 from J, leaving 11 bases between them. Germline values: CDR1 LNHDA, CDR2 SQIVND (reference sequence). CDR3 length equals 14 residues. The DNA of the CDR3 is TGTGCCAGTAGGAATCAGGGCACTGGAAACACCATATATTTT. It translates to CASRNQGTGNTIYF.

The chain combines TRBV2 with TRBJ1-2, with 7 bases matching TRBD1. The CDR3 is 13 residues long. V lost 6 bases, J lost 5 bases, and 6 bases stayed unmatched. Germline CDR1 is SNHLY and CDR2 is FYNNEI. The CDR3 reads CASSVDRSYGYTF. DNA for the CDR3: TGTGCCAGCAGCGTGGACAGGTCTTATGGCTACACCTTC. Combining the CDR3 with reference TRBV2 and TRBJ1-2 gives the whole variable domain EPEVTQTPSHQVTQMGQEVILRCVPISNHLYFYWYRQILGQKVEFLVSFYNNEISEKSEIFDDQFSVERPDGSNFTLKIRSTKLEDSAMYFCASSVDRSYGYTFGSGTRLTVV.

Written as DNA, the CDR3 is TGTGCCAGCAGCGTGGACGCGGGACAGCCCCAGCATTTT. It is translated as CASSVDAGQPQHF. This chain joins TRBV9 and TRBJ1-5; D gene ambiguous. This CDR3 spans 13 amino acids. The V gene's germline CDR1 is SGDLS and CDR2 YYNGEE. Between the trimmed V and J ends, which lost 2 bases and 7 bases, there was a span of 10 bases. Full variable domain (missing parts from reference TRBV9 and TRBJ1-5): DSGVTQTPKHLITATGQRVTLRCSPRSGDLSVYWYQQSLDQGLQFLIQYYNGEERAKGNILERFSAQQFPDLHSELNLSSLELGDSALYFCASSVDAGQPQHFGDGTRLSIL.

The J gene is TRBJ2-1, the V gene TRBV23-1, with 8 bases identical to TRBD1. TRBV23-1 is labeled an ORF, and its function is uncertain. Trimming took 3 bases from V and 4 from J; bases not matched to a gene: 8. CDR3 size: 16 residues. The CDR3 loop reads CASSQRDRRTYNEQFF. The CDR3 region has the DNA TGCGCCAGCAGTCAGCGGGACAGGAGGACATACAATGAGCAGTTCTTC.

The rearrangement uses TRBV24-1 and TRBJ2-1; 10 bases are shared with TRBD1. Germline V gene sequence: CDR1 KGHDR, CDR2 SFDVKD. The V and J ends lost 3 bases and 5 bases, in that order; junction bases with no gene match: 6. There are 16 residues in the CDR3. The CDR3 loop is CATSDLDRGPDNEQFF. CDR3 bases: TGTGCCACCAGTGATCTCGACAGGGGGCCCGACAATGAGCAGTTCTTC.

The chain carries TRBV5-6 and TRBJ1-3; TRBD1 agrees at 7 bases. The germline V gene has CDR1 SGHDT and CDR2 YYEEEE. The CDR3 has 15 amino acids. The ends lost 3 bases at V and 7 bases at J; junction bases unmatched: 10. The chain's CDR3 is CASSSTGAPSNTIYF. The CDR3 coding sequence is TGTGCCAGCAGCTCCACAGGGGCCCCTTCGAACACCATATATTTT.

This clone appeared a single time. The chain uses TRBV6-5 and TRBJ2-1, with TRBD2 identical over 8 bases. V lost 10 bases and J lost 4; bases outside the gene matches: 9. The germline CDR1 and CDR2 sequences are MNHEY and SVGAGI. The CDR3 runs 14 residues. CDR3 sequence: CATLGLAPYNEQFF. The CDR3 region has the DNA TGTGCCACCCTAGGACTAGCCCCTTACAATGAGCAGTTCTTC.

V is TRBV6-2 or TRBV6-3 and J is TRBJ2-1; weak D call: TRBD1 (6 bases). CDR3 length: 15 residues. Trimming stripped 4 bases from V and 2 bases from J, with 12 bases between. Germline V gene sequence: CDR1 MNHEY, CDR2 SVGEGT. CDR3 region: CASSSNDRTYNEQFF. The CDR3 DNA is TGTGCCAGCAGTTCCAACGACAGGACCTACAATGAGCAGTTCTTC.

This clone appeared once. The chain links TRBV11-2 to TRBJ2-2; 14 bases are a match to TRBD2. The CDR3 extends over 19 amino acids. V lost 5 bases to trimming and J lost 4 bases; unmatched junction nucleotides: 12. In germline, CDR1 is SGHAT, CDR2 FQNNGV. As DNA, the CDR3 is TGTGCCAGCAGCCTAAGGGGGGGACTAGCGGGAGTAGGCACCGGGGAGCTGTTTTTT. It yields the protein CASSLRGGLAGVGTGELFF.

The chain links TRBV7-8 to TRBJ1-5, with 10 bases matching TRBD1. Germline V gene lookup returns CDR1 SGHVS and CDR2 FQNEAQ. This CDR3 spans 15 amino acids. With V trimmed by 5 bases and J by 4 bases, 5 bases remained unmatched. Here the CDR3 reads CASSDRDRGNQPQHF. CDR3 nucleotide sequence: TGTGCCAGCAGCGACCGGGACAGGGGTAATCAGCCCCAGCATTTT.

The chain has TRBV19 and TRBJ1-5; unclear D gene. The CDR3 extends over 14 amino acids. V lost 1 base, J lost 1 base, and 5 bases lay in between. Looked up from germline, CDR1 is LNHDA and CDR2 is SQIVND (reference sequence). The CDR3 DNA reads as TGTGCCAGTAGTATAGGAGGCAGCAATCAGCCCCAGCATTTT. Protein: CASSIGGSNQPQHF.

The V and J genes are TRBV7-9 and TRBJ2-1; 11 bases agree with TRBD2. The length of the CDR3 is 15 residues. Trimming cost V 3 bases and J 3 bases; bases outside gene matches: 1. Germline assignment: CDR1 SEHNR and CDR2 FQNEAQ (reference sequence). CDR3 region: CASSFTSGGYNEQFF. The CDR3 DNA reads TGTGCCAGCAGCTTCACTAGCGGGGGCTACAATGAGCAGTTCTTC.

The V gene is TRBV2, the J gene TRBJ1-2, with a tentative D call TRBD1 (5 bases). The V end was cut by 6 bases, the J end by 5 bases, with 10 bases between. The CDR3 is 12 amino acids. Germline V gene sequence: CDR1 SNHLY, CDR2 FYNNEI. The DNA for the CDR3 is TGTGCCAGCAGGGGGGAGGCTTATGGCTACACCTTC. Translating it yields CASRGEAYGYTF.

The V gene is TRBV9, the J gene TRBJ2-1, with D perhaps matching TRBD1 (5 bases). The V gene's germline CDR1 is SGDLS and CDR2 YYNGEE. Trimming stripped 4 bases from V and 2 bases from J, with 10 bases between. CDR3 length: 14 amino acids. The DNA of the CDR3 is TGTGCCAGCAGCACAGACAGTACCTACAATGAGCAGTTCTTC. It encodes CASSTDSTYNEQFF.

J is TRBJ2-3 and V is TRBV18; D is unclear. This CDR3 spans 13 amino acids. The germline V gene encodes CDR1 KGHSH and CDR2 LQKENI. The ends were cut back, 3 bases at V and 1 base at J, with 5 bases in the middle. The CDR3 loop reads CASSPGGTDTQYF. The CDR3 region has the DNA TGTGCCAGCTCACCCGGTGGCACAGATACGCAGTATTTT. The full variable domain, with the rest looked up from reference TRBV18 and TRBJ2-3, is NAGVMQNPRHLVRRRGQEARLRCSPMKGHSHVYWYRQLPEEGLKFMVYLQKENIIDESGMPKERFSAEFPKEGPSILRIQQVVRGDSAAYFCASSPGGTDTQYFGPGTRLTVL.

The V gene is TRBV5-1, the J gene TRBJ1-1, with a weak D call TRBD1 (5 bases). The germline gives CDR1 SGHRS, CDR2 YFSETQ. V was shortened by 0 bases and J by 6 bases, with 12 bases between the two germline ends. The CDR3 sequence is 14 residues long. CDR3 in amino acids: CASSLAQQDPEAFF. CDR3 coding DNA: TGCGCCAGCAGCTTGGCTCAACAGGATCCTGAAGCTTTCTTT.

The V call is TRBV9, the J call TRBJ2-1, with TRBD1 matching 7 bases. This CDR3 is built from 15 residues. With V trimmed by 3 bases and J by 4 bases, 7 bases remained unmatched. Germline lookup yields CDR1 SGDLS and CDR2 YYNGEE. The CDR3 DNA reads TGTGCCAGCAGCGAGGGGACAGCACCTTACAATGAGCAGTTCTTC. It yields the protein CASSEGTAPYNEQFF.

The genes are TRBV3-1 (or the pseudogene TRBV3-2) and TRBJ2-7; 9 positions agree with TRBD1. The ends lost 3 bases at V and 1 base at J; junction bases unmatched: 7. The germline V gene has CDR1 LGHDT and CDR2 YNNKEL (reference sequence). The CDR3 extends over 16 amino acids. CDR3 residues: CASSHLWGQGSYEQYF. The DNA for the CDR3 is TGTGCCAGCAGCCACCTATGGGGACAGGGATCCTACGAGCAGTACTTC.